Presented here are 6 T cell receptor beta chains from one specimen sequenced in a study of T cells in Graves' hyperthyroidism and ophthalmopathy. Template material for amplifying TCR beta CDR3 regions consisted of RNA transcripts. The HTBI primer set was used in a first-round RT-PCR of the TCR CDR3. Each CDR3 protein is one row after TCRdb ran MiXCR on the multiplex PCR reads. The sample carries over 550,000 distinct CDR3 sequences, roughly a sixth recorded once. The sequencing input was blood. The receptors come from a woman between 18 and 29 years old with Graves' hyperthyroidism.

For this clonotype: A much bigger clone sits one base away, suggesting this may be a read error. The J gene is TRBJ2-1, the V gene TRBV7-9; TRBD2 aligns across 7 bases. Germline CDR1 and CDR2: SEHNR and FQNEAQ (reference sequence). The CDR3 loop spans 14 amino acids. V trimming: 0 bases; J trimming: 5 bases; junction bases outside the gene matches: 1. CDR3 sequence (DNA): TGTGCCAGCAGCTTAGCGGGAGGGAACAATGAGCAGTTCTTC. It translates to CASSLAGGNNEQFF. Based on the CDR3 plus reference TRBV7-9 and TRBJ2-1, the full variable domain is DTGVSQNPRHKITKRGQNVTFRCDPISEHNRLYWYRQTLGQGPEFLTYFQNEAQLEKSRLLSDRFSAERPKGSFSTLEIQRTEQGDSAMYLCASSLAGGNNEQFFGPGTRLTVL.

This clonotype was found many times. The V and J genes are TRBV18 and TRBJ2-3, with no clear D. From germline, CDR1 is KGHSH and CDR2 LQKENI. Deletions cut 3 bases from V and 5 bases from J, with 9 bases between. CDR3 length: 13 residues. CDR3 sequence: CASSPLSGDTQYF. The CDR3 DNA sequence: TGTGCCAGCTCACCCCTTTCCGGAGATACGCAGTATTTT.

The rearrangement joins TRBV29-1 to TRBJ2-1; the match to TRBD2 covers 11 bases. Germline V gene data show CDR1 as SQVTM and CDR2 as ANQGSEA. Trimming cost V 1 base and J 10 bases; bases outside gene matches: 12. The CDR3 consists of 16 residues. The CDR3 sequence: CSVEVWGLAEAGEQFF. CDR3 nucleotide sequence: TGCAGCGTTGAAGTCTGGGGACTAGCGGAGGCCGGCGAGCAGTTCTTC.

This clonotype was observed at least ten times. V gene TRBV12-3 or TRBV12-4 combines with J gene TRBJ2-5, with 8 bases identical to TRBD1. The length of the CDR3 is 14 residues. The ends lost 2 bases at V and 4 bases at J; junction bases unmatched: 3. The CDR3 sequence: CASSLRTGRETQYF. The DNA of the CDR3 is TGTGCCAGCAGTTTACGGACAGGGCGAGAGACCCAGTACTTC.

Regarding this clonotype: The junction differs from germline at one of its ends, possibly a read error. The rearrangement uses TRBV2 and TRBJ2-1; 12 bases fit TRBD1. This CDR3 comprises 14 residues. Germline CDR1 reads SNHLY; CDR2 reads FYNNEI. CDR3 nucleotide sequence: TGTGCCAGCAGAGAACCGGGACAGGGGGCTAAGCAGCTCTTC. It yields the protein CASREPGQGAKQLF.

This clonotype has only a few counts. The J gene is TRBJ2-7, the V gene TRBV9; D is undetermined. Germline V CDR1 and CDR2: SGDLS, YYNGEE. The V end lost 2 bases, the J end lost 3 bases, and 6 bases lay between the germline ends. This CDR3 region has 12 residues. The CDR3 coding sequence is TGTGCCAGCAGCGTGGCTTTCTACGAGCAGTACTTC. Amino acids: CASSVAFYEQYF.